This TCR beta chain comes out of a study of T cells in localized non-small cell lung cancer. Generated by immunoSEQ multiplex PCR, the TCRdb table keeps only in-frame clones and is missing some. The sample has tens of thousands of clones; around 90% are singletons. Overall study findings and caveats: When the top 100 tumor clones were examined, a median approximately 60 of them also appeared in the adjacent lung, which was paired and uninvolved. Sequencing covered just one tumor region, so heterogeneity cannot be ruled out. Among blood samples, higher T cell density accompanied longer overall survival. Measurement of T cell clonality placed uninvolved adjacent lung highest, above the level in tumor.

A single count supports this clone. The antigen is not known. The receptor was isolated from a woman aged 40 to 75 with stage I lung adenocarcinoma. The sequences come from peripheral blood, collected before any cancer treatment.

The CDR3 is CASSSGGTVAKNIQYF. CDR3 DNA: TGTGCCAGCAGTTCTGGTGGAACAGTAGCCAAAAACATTCAGTACTTC. The chain employs TRBV28 and TRBJ2-4, with D hard to call. Between the trimmed V and J ends, which lost 4 bases and 0 bases, there was a span of 13 bases. The germline V gene has CDR1 MDHEN and CDR2 SYDVKM. CDR3 size: 16 residues.